This TCR beta chain was identified in a study of graft-versus-host responses after intestinal transplantation. Study context: Anti-thymocyte globulin induction, then tacrolimus and steroids for about 3 years, went to all recipients. Study-wide findings and caveats: Ileal or blood samples showed some GvH clones first, and such clones were also found in recipient marrow. Circulating GvH clones peaking coincided with falling HvG clones soon after transplant. Some patients had graft-donor T cell macrochimerism. In their allografts, the ratios of graft-versus-host to host-versus-graft T cell clones were high.

Of note for this clone: Its antigen is as yet unknown.

Sequencing used immunoSEQ multiplex PCR; TCRdb keeps in-frame clones, though not all of them. In the table there are about 77,000 clones, 80% to 95% of which are singletons. CDR1 is LGHNA, CDR2 YNFKEQ, per germline. The junction had 8 bases not matched to a gene; V was cut back by 0 bases and J by 10 bases. The CDR3 length is 15 residues. This material consisted of PBMCs, taken 98 days after intestinal transplantation. The gene calls are TRBV4-2 and TRBJ1-1, with TRBD1 matching over 10 bases. The receptor's source is a human patient who received an intestinal transplant, so some T cells may come from the graft donor. CDR3: CASSQEDRGWSGAFF. The CDR3 nucleotides are TGTGCCAGCAGCCAAGAGGACAGGGGGTGGAGTGGAGCTTTCTTT.